This T cell receptor (beta chain) was obtained from a study of blood T cell repertoires in COVID-19 (TCRdb year 2020). With respect to the entire study: The collaborator samples originated in the United States, Italy and Spain and spanned the acute and convalescent phases of COVID-19. HLA class I and class II types, where available, came from metadata supplied by the sample provider rather than from assay-based typing. The samples were drawn from two sources: the first 160 participants of the ongoing ImmuneRACE study, and 950 to 1,500 subjects contributed by 6 global collaborators. The material from the prospective study consisted of cDNA or gDNA derived from T cells, B-cell-depleted T cells, or PBMCs. A freely available public database, intended as a resource for researchers studying the immune response to SARS-CoV-2, is where the repertoires were released. Subjects who had been exposed to COVID-19, were actively infected with it, or had recovered from it provided the deeply sampled blood TCRbeta repertoires that made up the dataset. Nearly every sample came with metadata listing a de-identified subject ID, COVID-19 status, age in years and sex. General findings and caveats noted by the study authors: The quantity of clinical and demographic metadata differed by source and by participant and was supplied without curation.

Note on this clone: Its antigen is unknown. No base quality information exists; no much larger clone differs at one position.

TCRbeta CDR3 regions were amplified from genomic DNA by means of the immunoSEQ Assay, a bias-controlled multiplex PCR. From the authors' description of their analysis: The number of nucleated cells in each sample was estimated by amplification of reference gene primers within the assay. To quantify the absolute abundance of each unique TCRbeta CDR3 rearrangement, sequence reads were collapsed and filtered. Productive Simpson clonality was computed per sample as the square root of Simpson's diversity index over productive rearrangements. TCRdb carries this immuneACCESS record with in-frame sequences only. Its versions omit some clonotypes, under half of them owing to an unresolved V gene in the studies checked, with the rest unexplained. The DNA gave D and trimming, while V, J and clone size come from that table. Across this sample there are roughly 69,000 clones, with more than 75% seen only once. Of the sample, roughly 6.5% is held by the ten largest clones.

Each collaborating institution followed its own protocols to collect whole blood in K2EDTA tubes. For TCRbeta analysis, collaborator samples were shipped as frozen whole blood, as isolated PBMCs, or as DNA extracted from either sample type. The TCR sequence derives from a man between 45 and 60 years old with active COVID-19. The sequenced material came from peripheral blood.

The DNA reads TGTGCCAGCAGTTTAACTAGCGGGACAGTAGCCAAAAACATTCAGTACTTC. Translated, it gives CASSLTSGTVAKNIQYF. The chain joins TRBV28 to TRBJ2-4; 10 middle bases align to TRBD2. The V end gives up 2 bases and the J end 0 bases, leaving 4 bases in the junction not matched to a gene. Taken from the germline V gene, the CDR1 and CDR2 loops are MDHEN and SYDVKM. The CDR3 covers 17 residues, taking in both the cysteine and the phenylalanine. Only the CDR3 DNA stays, 51 bases, in frame from base 1.